This TCR beta chain is drawn from a study of T cell repertoires in cytomegalovirus infection. This clonotype was detected a few times. TCRdb fed the reads into MiXCR, producing one record per CDR3 protein. Altogether some 200,000 distinct CDR3 sequences are present, about 21% being singletons, with the ten largest covering around 2.7%. The TCR sequence derives from a human donor in good health (CMV status not recorded). Some clones in this sample may be carry-over from other donors' samples. The sequenced material came from PBMCs.

DNA of the CDR3: TGTGCCAGCAGCTTGGGTACGAGGAACACTGAAGCTTTCTTT. It encodes CASSLGTRNTEAFF. The V gene is TRBV5-6, the J gene TRBJ1-1, with D hard to call. V shed 0 bases and J shed 1 base, with 7 bases lying between them. CDR3 length: 14 amino acids. CDR1 is SGHDT and CDR2 is YYEEEE in the germline V gene.